This entry is about one T cell receptor (beta chain). The CDR3 has 18 residues. This record belongs to a study of OX40 agonist ivuxolimab in advanced cancers. The protocol was immunoSEQ multiplex PCR, while the TCRdb copy is restricted to in-frame clones and leaves out a portion. The data contain fewer than 75,000 clones, about 87% of them seen just once; the ten biggest clones take up approximately 0.67%. V gene TRBV21-1 combines with J gene TRBJ1-5; the tabulated D call, TRBD1, remains unverified against the DNA. TRBV21-1 is given as a pseudogene. Sequencing was performed on CD4+ or CD8+ T cells sorted from blood, taken in a trial of the OX40 agonist ivuxolimab. The TCR comes from an adult with an advanced solid tumor such as melanoma, head and neck, liver or kidney cancer. As DNA, the CDR3 is TGTGCCAGCAGCAAAAATAAGGACATTAGTTTTGGCAATCAGCCCCAGCATTTT. This gives the protein CASSKNKDISFGNQPQHF.